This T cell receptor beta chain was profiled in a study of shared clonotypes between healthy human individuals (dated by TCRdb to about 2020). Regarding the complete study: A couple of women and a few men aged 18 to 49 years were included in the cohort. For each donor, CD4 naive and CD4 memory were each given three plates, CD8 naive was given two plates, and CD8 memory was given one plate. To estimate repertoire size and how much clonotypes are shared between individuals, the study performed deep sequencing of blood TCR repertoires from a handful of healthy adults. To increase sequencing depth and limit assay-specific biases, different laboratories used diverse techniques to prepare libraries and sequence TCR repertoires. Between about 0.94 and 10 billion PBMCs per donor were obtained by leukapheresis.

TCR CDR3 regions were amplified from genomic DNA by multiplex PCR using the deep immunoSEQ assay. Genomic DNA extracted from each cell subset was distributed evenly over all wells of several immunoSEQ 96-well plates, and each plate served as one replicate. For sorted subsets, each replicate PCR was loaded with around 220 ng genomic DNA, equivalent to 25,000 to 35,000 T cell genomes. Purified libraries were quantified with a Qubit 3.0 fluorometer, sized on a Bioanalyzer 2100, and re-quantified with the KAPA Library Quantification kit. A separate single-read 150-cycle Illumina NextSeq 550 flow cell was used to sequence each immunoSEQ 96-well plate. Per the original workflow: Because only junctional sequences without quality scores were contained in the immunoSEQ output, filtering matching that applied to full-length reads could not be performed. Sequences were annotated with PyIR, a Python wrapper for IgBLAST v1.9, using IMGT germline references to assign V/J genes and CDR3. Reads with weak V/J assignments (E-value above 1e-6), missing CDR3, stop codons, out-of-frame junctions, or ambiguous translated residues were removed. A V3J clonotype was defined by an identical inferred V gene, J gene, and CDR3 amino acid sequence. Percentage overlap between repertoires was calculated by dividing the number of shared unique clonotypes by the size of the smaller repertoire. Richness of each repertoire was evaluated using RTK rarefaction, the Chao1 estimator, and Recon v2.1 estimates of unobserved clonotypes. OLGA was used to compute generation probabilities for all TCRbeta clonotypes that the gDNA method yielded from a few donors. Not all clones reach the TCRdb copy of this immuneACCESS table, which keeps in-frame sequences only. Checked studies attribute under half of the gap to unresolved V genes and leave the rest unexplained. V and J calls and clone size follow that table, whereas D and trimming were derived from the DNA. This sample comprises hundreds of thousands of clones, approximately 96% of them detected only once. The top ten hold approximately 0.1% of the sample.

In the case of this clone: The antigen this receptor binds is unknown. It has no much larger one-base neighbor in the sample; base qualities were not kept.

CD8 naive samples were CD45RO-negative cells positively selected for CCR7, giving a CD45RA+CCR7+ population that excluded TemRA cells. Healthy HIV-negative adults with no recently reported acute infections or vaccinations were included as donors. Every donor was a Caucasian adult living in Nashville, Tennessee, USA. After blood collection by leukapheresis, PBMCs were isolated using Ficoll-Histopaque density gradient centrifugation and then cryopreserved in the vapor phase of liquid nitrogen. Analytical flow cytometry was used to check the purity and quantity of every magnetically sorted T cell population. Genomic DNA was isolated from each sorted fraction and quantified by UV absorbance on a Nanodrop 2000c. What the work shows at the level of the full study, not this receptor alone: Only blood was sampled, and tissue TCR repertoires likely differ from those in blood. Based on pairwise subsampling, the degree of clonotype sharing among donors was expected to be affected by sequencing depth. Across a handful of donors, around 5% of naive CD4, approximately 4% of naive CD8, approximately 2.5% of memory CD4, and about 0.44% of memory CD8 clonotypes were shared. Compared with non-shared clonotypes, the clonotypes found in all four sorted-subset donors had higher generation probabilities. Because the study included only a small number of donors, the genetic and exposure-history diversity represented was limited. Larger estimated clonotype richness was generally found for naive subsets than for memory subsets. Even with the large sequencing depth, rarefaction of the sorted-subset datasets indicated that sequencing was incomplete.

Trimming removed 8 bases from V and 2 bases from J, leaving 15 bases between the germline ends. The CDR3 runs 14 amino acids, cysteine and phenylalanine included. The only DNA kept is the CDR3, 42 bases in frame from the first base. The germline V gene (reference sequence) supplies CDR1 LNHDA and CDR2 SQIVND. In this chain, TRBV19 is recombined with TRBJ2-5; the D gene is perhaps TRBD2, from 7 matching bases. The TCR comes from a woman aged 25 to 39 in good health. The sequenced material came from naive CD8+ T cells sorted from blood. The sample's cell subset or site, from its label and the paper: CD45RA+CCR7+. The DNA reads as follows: TGTGCCAGTGGGGGGGCAGCCCTACAAGAGACCCAGTACTTC. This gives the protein CASGGAALQETQYF.